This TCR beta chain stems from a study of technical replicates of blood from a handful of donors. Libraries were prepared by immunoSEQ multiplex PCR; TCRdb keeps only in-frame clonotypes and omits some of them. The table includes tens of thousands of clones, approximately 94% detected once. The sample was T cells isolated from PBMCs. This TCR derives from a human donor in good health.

CDR3 in amino acids: CASSVDGSTDTQYF. The CDR3 DNA follows: TGTGCCAGCAGCGTAGATGGCTCCACAGATACGCAGTATTTT. The V call is TRBV9, the J call TRBJ2-3; no clear D gene. CDR1 and CDR2 from the germline V gene are SGDLS and YYNGEE. Trimming cost V 0 bases and J 2 bases, with 7 bases left between them. The CDR3 has 14 residues.